Presented here are 27 T cell receptor beta chains from one specimen sequenced in a study of PD-L1 blockade in urothelial cancer (TCRdb year 2017). Library preparation used the immunoSEQ multiplex PCR assay. In its TCRdb copy, this immuneACCESS table keeps in-frame sequences only and misses some clones. Where compared with another copy, unresolved V genes explain less than half of these, and the others have no known cause. This sample is represented by around 56,000 clones; around 83% of them were singletons. The ten largest clones capture less than 3.5% of the sample. The sequenced sample was PBMCs, obtained around atezolizumab (anti-PD-L1) treatment. The origin of the receptors is a man aged 50-59 years with urothelial cancer.

Comment on this clone: The junction does not match germline at one end; this may be a read error. The rearrangement uses TRBV5-1 and TRBJ2-2, with 7 positions matching TRBD2. The CDR3 has 13 residues. CDR1 and CDR2 (germline): SGHRS, YFSETQ. For the CDR3, the DNA is TGCGCCAGCAGCTTGCTAGCTAGCGGAGCCCACGTTTTT. Translated: CASSLLASGAHVF. Based on the CDR3 plus reference TRBV5-1 and TRBJ2-2, the full variable domain is KAGVTQTPRYLIKTRGQQVTLSCSPISGHRSVSWYQQTPGQGLQFLFEYFSETQRNKGNFPGRFSGRQFSNSRSEMNVSTLELGDSALYLCASSLLASGAHVFGEGSRLTVL.

V and J are TRBV5-1 and TRBJ2-2, with 8 bases lining up with TRBD2. This CDR3 comprises 17 residues. V dropped 0 bases and J dropped 6; count of bases not matched to a gene: 10. Germline V lookup: CDR1 SGHRS, CDR2 YFSETQ. For the CDR3, the DNA is TGCGCCAGCAGCTTGGCGCTCCGATCCGGGAGGGCCGGGGAGCTGTTTTTT. Encoded protein: CASSLALRSGRAGELFF.

The chain has TRBV9 and TRBJ2-3, with D perhaps matching TRBD2 (6 bases). CDR1 is SGDLS and CDR2 is YYNGEE in the germline V gene. This CDR3 spans 15 amino acids. Trimming stripped 4 bases from V and 2 bases from J, with 14 bases between. Here the CDR3 DNA reads TGTGCCAGCAGCCCCTCGAGCGGGTACACAGATACGCAGTATTTT. This gives the protein CASSPSSGYTDTQYF.

The chain is built from TRBV28 and TRBJ2-7; TRBD1 matches at 8 bases. This CDR3 region has 17 residues. Per the germline V gene, CDR1 is MDHEN and CDR2 is SYDVKM. J was trimmed by 0 bases and V by 5 bases; bases with no gene match: 12. The CDR3 DNA sequence: TGTGCCAGCAGTAAAATTGGACAGGGTTTAAGCTCCTACGAGCAGTACTTC. It yields the protein CASSKIGQGLSSYEQYF.

The chain carries TRBV9 and TRBJ1-1; 8 bases map to TRBD1. The V segment lost 3 bases and the J segment 0 bases; nucleotides outside the gene matches: 7. Germline assignment: CDR1 SGDLS and CDR2 YYNGEE. The CDR3 has 16 amino acids. The CDR3 DNA follows: TGTGCCAGCAGCGGTCGACAGGGGTCGGTGAACACTGAAGCTTTCTTT. Protein sequence: CASSGRQGSVNTEAFF.

This clone was seen only a few times. The chain links TRBV18 to TRBJ2-7, with TRBD2 matching 8 bases. V was clipped by 2 bases and J by 7 bases; unmatched bases: 13. Per germline, CDR1 KGHSH and CDR2 LQKENI. The CDR3 totals 16 residues. The CDR3 sequence is CASSPNRAGGAEEQYF. CDR3 bases: TGTGCCAGCTCACCAAATCGAGCCGGGGGGGCCGAGGAGCAGTACTTC.

V gene TRBV2 combines with J gene TRBJ2-1, with TRBD1 as a possible D gene (5 bases). V was cut by 3 bases and J by 0 bases, with 9 bases left in between. CDR1 SNHLY and CDR2 FYNNEI come from the germline V gene. This CDR3 is built from 15 residues. The CDR3: CASSDSGPSYNEQFF. The DNA of the CDR3 is TGTGCCAGCAGTGACTCAGGGCCCTCCTACAATGAGCAGTTCTTC.

This clone was seen a handful of times. The chain combines TRBV5-5 with TRBJ1-2, with D uncertain. The CDR3 covers 13 residues. The germline gives CDR1 SGHKS, CDR2 YYEKEE (reference sequence). V was clipped by 0 bases and J by 2 bases, with 5 bases between them. This CDR3 is CASSLDTNYGYTF. The CDR3 region has the DNA TGTGCCAGCAGCTTGGACACCAACTATGGCTACACCTTC.

The V gene is TRBV5-6, the J gene TRBJ1-5; no firm D call. CDR3 length equals 12 residues. From germline, CDR1 is SGHDT and CDR2 YYEEEE. Between the trimmed V and J ends, which lost 2 bases and 4 bases, there was a span of 4 bases. Written as DNA, the CDR3 is TGTGCCAGCAGCTTACTAAATCAGCCCCAGCATTTT. Its translation is CASSLLNQPQHF.

This chain joins TRBV10-1 and TRBJ2-1; a weak D match, TRBD2 (6 bases). Germline CDR1 and CDR2: WNHNN and SYGVQD (reference sequence). This CDR3 comprises 16 residues. V lost 3 bases and J 6 bases, leaving 18 bases between the germline ends. This CDR3 reads CASSEMRDGPTNEQFF. CDR3 coding DNA: TGCGCCAGCAGTGAAATGCGGGACGGCCCGACCAATGAGCAGTTCTTC.

About this clone: A junction boundary mismatches the germline segment, possibly from a read error. This rearrangement joins TRBV7-7 to TRBJ2-7; possible D gene TRBD2, 5 bases. The germline CDR1 and CDR2 sequences are SSHAT and FNYEAQ (reference sequence). The CDR3 has 13 residues. The CDR3 bases are TGTGCTAGCAGCTTAGATGAGGGTCGGGAGCAGTACTTC. It encodes CASSLDEGREQYF.

This clone was detected only a few times. The V call is TRBV2, the J call TRBJ2-1, with a tentative D call TRBD2 (6 bases). The germline CDR1 and CDR2 sequences are SNHLY and FYNNEI. The CDR3 length is 14 residues. V was trimmed by 8 bases and J by 3 bases, leaving 14 bases between them. For the CDR3, the DNA is TGTGCCAGCCAGGAGGGATCAATCTACAATGAGCAGTTCTTC. As protein: CASQEGSIYNEQFF.

The chain links TRBV27 to TRBJ2-7; possibly TRBD2 for D (5 bases). With 10 bases removed from V and 2 bases from J, the gap between germline ends came to 18 bases. CDR1 MNHEY and CDR2 SMNVEV come from the germline V gene (reference sequence). This CDR3 is 14 amino acids long. The CDR3 is CATSNRYGTYEQYF. The CDR3 region has the DNA TGTGCCACCTCCAACCGATACGGGACCTACGAGCAGTACTTC.

This sequence joins TRBV10-3 and TRBJ2-1, with 11 bases matching TRBD2. The CDR3 extends over 17 amino acids. The V gene end was trimmed by 2 bases and the J gene end by 7 bases; junction bases not matched to a gene: 10. Looked up from germline, CDR1 is ENHRY and CDR2 is SYGVKD. The CDR3 region is CAISEGSGRAFLNEQFF. The CDR3 nucleotides read TGTGCCATCAGTGAGGGTAGCGGGAGGGCGTTTTTAAATGAGCAGTTCTTC.

The V call is TRBV9, the J call TRBJ2-2; 10 nucleotides agree with TRBD2. Looked up from germline, CDR1 is SGDLS and CDR2 is YYNGEE. The J segment lost 7 bases and the V segment lost 0 bases, leaving 12 bases of the junction unmatched. There are 18 residues in the CDR3. The CDR3 is CASSVAPTSGIFGGELFF. CDR3 bases: TGTGCCAGCAGCGTAGCTCCCACTAGCGGGATCTTCGGCGGGGAGCTGTTTTTT.

As regards this clone: The junction differs from germline at one of its ends, possibly a read error. This chain connects TRBV11-2 to TRBJ2-7; D possibly corresponds to TRBD2 (6 bases). CDR3 length: 14 residues. Germline CDR1 reads SGHAT; CDR2 reads FQNNGV. DNA for the CDR3: TGTGCCAGCAGTTTAGCGTACGGGGGACACGAGCAGTACTTC. Translation gives CASSLAYGGHEQYF.

The genes are TRBV5-1 and TRBJ2-3, with 10 bases lining up with TRBD1. V lost 4 bases to trimming and J lost 2 bases; unmatched junction nucleotides: 4. The CDR3 has 15 residues. CDR1 SGHRS and CDR2 YFSETQ come from the germline V gene. The CDR3 sequence is CASSPGTGDTDTQYF. In nucleotides, the CDR3 is TGCGCCAGCAGCCCCGGGACAGGGGACACAGATACGCAGTATTTT.

The rearrangement links TRBV9 to TRBJ1-6; D remains unclear. V dropped 0 bases and J dropped 6 bases, with 13 bases sitting between them. The CDR3 runs 16 residues. Germline CDR1 is SGDLS and CDR2 is YYNGEE. For the CDR3, the DNA is TGTGCCAGCAGCGTAGACCCCCGCGGGGTTAATTCACCCCTCCACTTT. It is translated as CASSVDPRGVNSPLHF.

This clone was picked up a small number of times. The CDR3 loop reads CASSTRDREYNEQFF. Written as DNA, the CDR3 is TGTGCCAGCAGCACCCGGGACAGGGAATACAATGAGCAGTTCTTC. The V call is TRBV9, the J call TRBJ2-1, with 9 bases fitting TRBD1. The CDR3 contains 15 residues. J lost 4 bases, V lost 4 bases, and 6 bases had no gene match. The V gene's germline CDR1 is SGDLS and CDR2 YYNGEE.

The chain recombines TRBV28 with TRBJ2-1, with D possibly being TRBD2 (6 bases). Looked up from germline, CDR1 is MDHEN and CDR2 is SYDVKM. The CDR3 sequence is 16 residues long. Trimming cost V 3 bases and J 2 bases, with 14 bases left between them. The DNA of the CDR3 is TGTGCCAGCAGTTTTGGTGGCGGGATTACCTACAATGAGCAGTTCTTC. Protein: CASSFGGGITYNEQFF.

The chain is built from TRBV2 and TRBJ2-7; TRBD2 agrees at 14 bases. Germline V gene data show CDR1 as SNHLY and CDR2 as FYNNEI. J lost 7 bases, V lost 1 base, and 6 bases had no gene match. CDR3 size: 16 residues. The CDR3 loop reads CASSEEGTSGRREQYF. CDR3 bases: TGTGCCAGCAGTGAAGAGGGGACTAGCGGGAGAAGGGAGCAGTACTTC.

This chain links TRBV28 with TRBJ1-4; D perhaps matches TRBD1 (6 bases). The CDR3 covers 15 residues. The V end was cut by 2 bases, the J end by 8 bases, with 15 bases between. CDR1 MDHEN and CDR2 SYDVKM come from the germline V gene. For the CDR3, the DNA is TGTGCCAGCAGTTTACTACCAGGGGTGGAAGAAAAACTGTTTTTT. Its translation is CASSLLPGVEEKLFF.

The chain recombines TRBV7-2 with TRBJ1-2; 8 bases match TRBD1. The CDR3 runs 14 residues. V lost 5 bases, J lost 4 bases, and 6 bases stayed unmatched. Germline V lookup: CDR1 SGHTA, CDR2 FQGNSA. The CDR3 loop reads CASSQGQGFYGYTF. For the CDR3, the DNA is TGTGCCAGCAGCCAAGGACAGGGCTTCTATGGCTACACCTTC.

The chain links TRBV28 to TRBJ2-1, with 11 bases that match TRBD2. Germline CDR1 MDHEN, CDR2 SYDVKM. The CDR3 has 17 residues. The trim removed 11 bases at V and 6 bases at J, leaving 18 bases unmatched. CDR3 region: CAARRGTSGSGGNEQFF. CDR3 sequence (DNA): TGTGCCGCCCGGCGGGGGACTAGCGGAAGCGGGGGCAATGAGCAGTTCTTC. The full variable domain, completed using reference TRBV28 and TRBJ2-1, is DVKVTQSSRYLVKRTGEKVFLECVQDMDHENMFWYRQDPGLGLRLIYFSYDVKMKEKGDIPEGYSVSREKKERFSLILESASTNQTSMYLCAARRGTSGSGGNEQFFGPGTRLTVL.

The chain couples TRBV4-1 to TRBJ2-1; D is possibly TRBD2 (6 bases). There are 13 residues in the CDR3. Per the germline V gene, CDR1 is MGHRA and CDR2 is YSYEKL. Trimming removed 2 bases from V and 6 bases from J, with 8 bases in between. DNA for the CDR3: TGCGCCAGCAGCCAACTAGCGCCCAATGAGCAGTTCTTC. This gives the protein CASSQLAPNEQFF.

V and J are TRBV19 and TRBJ2-2, with 7 bases aligning to TRBD1. Germline CDR1 reads LNHDA; CDR2 reads SQIVND (reference sequence). Germline trimming cut 7 bases from V and 1 base from J; bases unmatched to any gene: 9. The CDR3 is made up of 16 amino acids. The CDR3 region has the DNA TGTGCCAGTAACCCACAAGGGGGCCGGAACACCGGGGAGCTGTTTTTT. Its protein is CASNPQGGRNTGELFF.

V usage is TRBV6-6 and J usage is TRBJ2-5; 7 bases match TRBD1. CDR1 and CDR2 from the germline V gene are MNHNY and SVGAGI (reference sequence). V was clipped by 1 base and J by 2 bases; unmatched bases: 7. This CDR3 region has 16 residues. The CDR3 coding sequence is TGTGCCAGCAGTTACTTACCCGGGACAGATCAAGAGACCCAGTACTTC. Its protein is CASSYLPGTDQETQYF.